The sequence of this TCR beta chain was determined in a study of T cells in Graves' hyperthyroidism and ophthalmopathy. Study-wide findings and caveats: Among thyroid clonotypes expanded above 0.001, most also appeared in blood.

The CDR3 totals 13 residues. The ends were cut back, 1 base at V and 2 bases at J, with 5 bases in the middle. CDR1 and CDR2 from the germline V gene are SGHTA and FQGTGA. RNA transcripts served as the template for amplifying TCR beta CDR3 regions. HTBI primers were employed in a first-round RT-PCR of the TCR CDR3. MiXCR, applied by TCRdb to the multiplex PCR reads, yields one record per CDR3 protein. The sample yields fewer than 600,000 distinct CDR3 sequences, about 14% seen once. Notes on this clonotype: Its antigen is not identified.

This chain connects TRBV7-3 to TRBJ2-5; D gene unclear. This TCR derives from a woman aged 40 to 49 with Graves' hyperthyroidism. The specimen sequenced was blood. CDR3 in DNA: TGTGCCAGCAGCTTAATCCCTCAAGAGACCCAGTACTTC. Translation gives CASSLIPQETQYF.